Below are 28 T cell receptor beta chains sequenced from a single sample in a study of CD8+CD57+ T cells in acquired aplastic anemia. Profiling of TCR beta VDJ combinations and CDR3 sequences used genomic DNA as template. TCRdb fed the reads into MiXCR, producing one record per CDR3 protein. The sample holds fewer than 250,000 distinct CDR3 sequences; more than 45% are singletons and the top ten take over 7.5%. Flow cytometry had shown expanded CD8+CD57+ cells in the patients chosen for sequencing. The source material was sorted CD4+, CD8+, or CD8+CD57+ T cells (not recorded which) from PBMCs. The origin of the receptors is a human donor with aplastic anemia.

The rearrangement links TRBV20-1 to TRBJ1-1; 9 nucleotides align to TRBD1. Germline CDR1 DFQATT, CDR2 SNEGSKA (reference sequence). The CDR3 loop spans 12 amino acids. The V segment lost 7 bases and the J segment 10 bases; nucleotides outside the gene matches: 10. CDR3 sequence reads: CSGQTGGMRAFF. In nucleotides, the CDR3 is TGCAGTGGTCAGACAGGGGGGATGAGAGCTTTCTTT.

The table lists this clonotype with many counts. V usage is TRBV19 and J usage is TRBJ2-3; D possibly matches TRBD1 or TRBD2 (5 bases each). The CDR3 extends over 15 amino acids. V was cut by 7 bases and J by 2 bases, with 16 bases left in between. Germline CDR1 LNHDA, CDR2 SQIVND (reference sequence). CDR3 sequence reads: CASTHTRDATDTQYF. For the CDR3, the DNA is TGTGCCAGTACCCACACACGGGACGCCACAGATACGCAGTATTTT. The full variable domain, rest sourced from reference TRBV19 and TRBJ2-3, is DGGITQSPKYLFRKEGQNVTLSCEQNLNHDAMYWYRQDPGQGLRLIYYSQIVNDFQKGDIAEGYSVSREKKESFPLTVTSAQKNPTAFYLCASTHTRDATDTQYFGPGTRLTVL.

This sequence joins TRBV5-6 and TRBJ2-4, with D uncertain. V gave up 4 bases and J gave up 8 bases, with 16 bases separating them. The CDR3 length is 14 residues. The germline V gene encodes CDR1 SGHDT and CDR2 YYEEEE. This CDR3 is CASSPGRGGYIQYF. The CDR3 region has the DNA TGTGCCAGCAGCCCTGGTAGAGGTGGCTACATTCAGTACTTC.

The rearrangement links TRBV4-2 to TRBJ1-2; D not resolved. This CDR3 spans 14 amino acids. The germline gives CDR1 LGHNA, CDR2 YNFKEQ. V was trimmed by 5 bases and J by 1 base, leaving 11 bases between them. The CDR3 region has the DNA TGTGCCAGCAGCGGCTCGACGTATAACTATGGCTACACCTTC. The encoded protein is CASSGSTYNYGYTF.

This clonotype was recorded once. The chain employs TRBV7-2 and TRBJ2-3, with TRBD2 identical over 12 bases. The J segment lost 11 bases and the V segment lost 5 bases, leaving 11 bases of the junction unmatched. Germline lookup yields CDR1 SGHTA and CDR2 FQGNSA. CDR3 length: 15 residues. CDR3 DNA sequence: TGTGCCAGCAGCAAACGGACTAGCGGGGACAATGAGCAGTATTTT. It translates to CASSKRTSGDNEQYF.

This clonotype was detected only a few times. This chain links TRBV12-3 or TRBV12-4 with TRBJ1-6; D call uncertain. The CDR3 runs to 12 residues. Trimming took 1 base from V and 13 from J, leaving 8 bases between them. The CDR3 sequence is CASSLVRAPLHF. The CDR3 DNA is TGTGCCAGCAGTTTAGTGAGGGCGCCCCTCCACTTT.

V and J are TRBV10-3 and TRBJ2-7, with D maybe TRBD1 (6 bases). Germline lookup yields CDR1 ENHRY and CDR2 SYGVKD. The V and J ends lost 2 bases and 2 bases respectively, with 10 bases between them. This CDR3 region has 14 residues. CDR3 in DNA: TGTGCCATCAGTGAGGCAGGGACACCCTACGAGCAGTACTTC. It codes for CAISEAGTPYEQYF.

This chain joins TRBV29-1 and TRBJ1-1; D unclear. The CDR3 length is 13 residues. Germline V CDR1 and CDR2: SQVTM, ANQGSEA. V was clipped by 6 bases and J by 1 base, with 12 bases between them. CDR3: CSVGSAGNTEAFF. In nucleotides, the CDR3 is TGCAGCGTGGGGAGCGCAGGGAACACTGAAGCTTTCTTT.

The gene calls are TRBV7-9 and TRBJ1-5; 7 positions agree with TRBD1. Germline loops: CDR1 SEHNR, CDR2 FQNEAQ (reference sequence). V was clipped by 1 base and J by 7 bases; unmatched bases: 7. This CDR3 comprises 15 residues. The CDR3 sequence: CASSLGTGVEQPQHF. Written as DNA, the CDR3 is TGTGCCAGCAGCTTAGGCACAGGGGTGGAGCAGCCCCAGCATTTT. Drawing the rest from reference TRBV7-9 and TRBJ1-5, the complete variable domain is DTGVSQNPRHKITKRGQNVTFRCDPISEHNRLYWYRQTLGQGPEFLTYFQNEAQLEKSRLLSDRFSAERPKGSFSTLEIQRTEQGDSAMYLCASSLGTGVEQPQHFGDGTRLSIL.

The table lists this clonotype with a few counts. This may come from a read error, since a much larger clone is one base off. CDR3 nucleotides: TGTGCCAGCAGTTACCGCTCCTACAGTGAGCAGTTCTTC. Translated, it gives CASSYRSYSEQFF. The chain is built from TRBV6-2 or TRBV6-3 and TRBJ2-1; D gene unclear. The CDR3 runs to 13 residues. Per the germline V gene, CDR1 is MNHEY and CDR2 is SVGEGT.

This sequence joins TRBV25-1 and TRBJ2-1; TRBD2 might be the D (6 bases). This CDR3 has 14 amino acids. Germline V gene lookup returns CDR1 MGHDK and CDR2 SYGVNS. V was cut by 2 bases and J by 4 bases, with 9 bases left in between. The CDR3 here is CASSETGGYNEQFF. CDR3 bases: TGTGCCAGCAGTGAAACCGGGGGTTACAATGAGCAGTTCTTC. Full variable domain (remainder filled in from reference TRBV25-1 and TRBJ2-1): EADIYQTPRYLVIGTGKKITLECSQTMGHDKMYWYQQDPGMELHLIHYSYGVNSTEKGDLSSESTVSRIRTEHFPLTLESARPSHTSQYLCASSETGGYNEQFFGPGTRLTVL.

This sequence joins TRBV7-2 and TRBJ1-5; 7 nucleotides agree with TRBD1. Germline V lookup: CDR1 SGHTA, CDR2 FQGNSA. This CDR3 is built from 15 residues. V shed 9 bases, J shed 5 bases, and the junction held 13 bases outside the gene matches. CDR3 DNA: TGTGCCAGTAGTATTGGGCAGGGGGGCTATCAGCCCCAGCATTTT. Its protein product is CASSIGQGGYQPQHF.

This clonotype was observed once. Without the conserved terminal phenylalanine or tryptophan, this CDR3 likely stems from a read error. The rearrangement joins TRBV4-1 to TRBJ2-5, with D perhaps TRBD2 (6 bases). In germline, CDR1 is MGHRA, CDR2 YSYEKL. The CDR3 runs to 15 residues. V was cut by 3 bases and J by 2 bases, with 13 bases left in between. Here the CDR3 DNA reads TGCGCCAGCAGCCAGGCCGGGACTGCTCAAGAGACCCAGTACCTC. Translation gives CASSQAGTAQETQYL.

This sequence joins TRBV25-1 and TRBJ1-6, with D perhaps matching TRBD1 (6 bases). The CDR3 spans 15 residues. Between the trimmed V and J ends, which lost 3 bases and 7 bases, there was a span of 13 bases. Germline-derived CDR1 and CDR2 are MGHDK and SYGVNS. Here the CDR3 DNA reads TGTGCCAGCAGTGATTCACAGGGTGTGAATTCACCCCTCCACTTT. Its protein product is CASSDSQGVNSPLHF.

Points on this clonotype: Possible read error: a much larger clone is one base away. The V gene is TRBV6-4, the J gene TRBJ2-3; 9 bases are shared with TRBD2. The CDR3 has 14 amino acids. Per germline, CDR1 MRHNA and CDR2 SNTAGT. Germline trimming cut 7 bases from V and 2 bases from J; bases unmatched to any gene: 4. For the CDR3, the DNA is TGTGCCAGCATGACTAGCGGACACACAGATACGCAGTATTTT. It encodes CASMTSGHTDTQYF.

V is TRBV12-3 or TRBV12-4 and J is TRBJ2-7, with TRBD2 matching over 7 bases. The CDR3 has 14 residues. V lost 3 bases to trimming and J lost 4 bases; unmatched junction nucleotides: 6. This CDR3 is CASSFSQGGYEQYF. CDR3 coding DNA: TGTGCCAGCAGTTTTAGTCAGGGAGGGTACGAGCAGTACTTC.

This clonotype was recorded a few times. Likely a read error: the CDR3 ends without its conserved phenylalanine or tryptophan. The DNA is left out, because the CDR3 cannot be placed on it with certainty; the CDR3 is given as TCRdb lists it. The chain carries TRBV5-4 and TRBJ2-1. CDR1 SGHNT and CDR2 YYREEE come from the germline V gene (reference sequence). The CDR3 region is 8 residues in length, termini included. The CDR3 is CASSLVLG.

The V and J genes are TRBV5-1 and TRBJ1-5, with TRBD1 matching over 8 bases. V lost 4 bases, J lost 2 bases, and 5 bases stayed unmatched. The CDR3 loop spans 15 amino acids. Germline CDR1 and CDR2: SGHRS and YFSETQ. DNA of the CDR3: TGCGCCAGCAGCCACGGACAGGGAGGCAATCAGCCCCAGCATTTT. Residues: CASSHGQGGNQPQHF.

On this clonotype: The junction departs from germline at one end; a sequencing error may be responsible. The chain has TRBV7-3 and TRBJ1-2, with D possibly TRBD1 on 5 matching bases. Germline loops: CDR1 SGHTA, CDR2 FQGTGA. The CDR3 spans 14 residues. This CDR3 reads CASSFRDSNTDTQF. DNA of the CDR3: TGTGCCAGCAGCTTCCGGGACTCGAACACAGATACGCAGTTC.

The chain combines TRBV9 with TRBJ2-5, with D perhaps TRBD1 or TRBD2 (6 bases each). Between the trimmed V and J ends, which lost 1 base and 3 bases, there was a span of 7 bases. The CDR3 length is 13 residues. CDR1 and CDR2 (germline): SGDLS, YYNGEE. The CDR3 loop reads CASSVRGEETQYF. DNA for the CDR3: TGTGCCAGCAGCGTAAGGGGGGAAGAGACCCAGTACTTC.

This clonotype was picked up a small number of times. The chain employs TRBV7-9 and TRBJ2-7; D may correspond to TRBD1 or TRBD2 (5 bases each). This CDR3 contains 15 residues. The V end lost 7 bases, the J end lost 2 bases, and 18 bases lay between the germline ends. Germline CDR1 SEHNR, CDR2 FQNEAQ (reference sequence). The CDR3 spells CASIPSYGATYEQYF. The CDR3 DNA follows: TGTGCCAGCATCCCTTCTTACGGGGCCACCTACGAGCAGTACTTC.

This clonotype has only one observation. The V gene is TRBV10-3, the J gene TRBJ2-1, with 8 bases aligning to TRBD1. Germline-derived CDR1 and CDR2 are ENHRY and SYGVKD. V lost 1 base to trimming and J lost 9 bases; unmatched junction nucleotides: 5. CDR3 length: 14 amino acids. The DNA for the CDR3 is TGTGCCATCAGTGAGTTGGGACAGGATGGTGAGCAGTTCTTC. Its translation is CAISELGQDGEQFF.

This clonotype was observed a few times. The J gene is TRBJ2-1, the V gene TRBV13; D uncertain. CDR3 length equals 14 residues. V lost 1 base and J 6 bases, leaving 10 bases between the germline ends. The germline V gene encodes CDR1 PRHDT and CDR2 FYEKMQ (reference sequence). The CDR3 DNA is TGTGCCAGCAGCTTAGTGGCCTGGGGCAATGAGCAGTTCTTC. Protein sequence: CASSLVAWGNEQFF.

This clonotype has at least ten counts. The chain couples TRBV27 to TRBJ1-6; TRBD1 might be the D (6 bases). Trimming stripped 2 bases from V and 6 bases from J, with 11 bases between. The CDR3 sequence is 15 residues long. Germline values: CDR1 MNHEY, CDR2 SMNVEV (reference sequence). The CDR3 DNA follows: TGTGCCAGCAGTTTAACTTCAGGGGTTAATTCACCCCTCCACTTT. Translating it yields CASSLTSGVNSPLHF.

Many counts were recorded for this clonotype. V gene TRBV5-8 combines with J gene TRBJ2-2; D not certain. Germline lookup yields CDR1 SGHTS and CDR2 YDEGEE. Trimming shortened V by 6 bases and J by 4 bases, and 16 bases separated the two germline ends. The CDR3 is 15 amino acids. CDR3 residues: CASTLASGPTGELFF. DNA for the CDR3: TGTGCCAGCACCCTCGCGTCCGGTCCCACCGGGGAGCTGTTTTTT.

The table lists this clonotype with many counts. CDR3 DNA: TGTGCCACCAGTGAGTCGGACAGGGCTGAACCGAACACCGGGGAGCTGTTTTTT. Translating gives CATSESDRAEPNTGELFF. The chain recombines TRBV24-1 with TRBJ2-2; 8 bases are a match to TRBD1. Germline CDR1 and CDR2: KGHDR and SFDVKD. Losses at the gene ends were 4 bases for V and 0 bases for J; bases not matched to a gene: 9. CDR3 size: 18 residues.

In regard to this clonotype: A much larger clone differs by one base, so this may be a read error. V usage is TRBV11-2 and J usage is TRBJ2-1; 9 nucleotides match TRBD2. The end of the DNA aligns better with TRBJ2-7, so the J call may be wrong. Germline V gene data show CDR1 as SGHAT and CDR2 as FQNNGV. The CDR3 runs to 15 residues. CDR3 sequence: CASSSSSGTYNEQYF. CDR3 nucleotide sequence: TGCGCCAGCAGCTCCTCTAGCGGGACCTACAATGAGCAGTACTTC.

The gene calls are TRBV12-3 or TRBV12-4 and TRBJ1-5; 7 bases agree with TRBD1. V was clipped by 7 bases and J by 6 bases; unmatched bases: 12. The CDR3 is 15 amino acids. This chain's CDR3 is CASILDSSGGQPQHF. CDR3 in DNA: TGTGCCAGCATCCTGGACAGCTCAGGGGGTCAGCCCCAGCATTTT.